This T cell receptor (beta chain) was obtained from a study of T cells in Graves' hyperthyroidism and ophthalmopathy. Study-level points and caveats: Most thyroid clonotypes that were expanded above 0.001 also turned up in blood.

It was RNA transcripts that yielded the amplified TCR beta CDR3 regions. RT-PCR in the first round (using the HTBI primer set) targeted the TCR CDR3. TCRdb passed the multiplex PCR reads through MiXCR, listing each CDR3 protein once. The sample comprises fewer than 700,000 distinct CDR3 sequences, roughly 17% of which are singletons, and roughly 15% rests with the top ten. V lost 6 bases to trimming and J lost 7 bases; unmatched junction nucleotides: 8. In germline, CDR1 is MNHNS, CDR2 SASEGT. The CDR3 runs 13 residues. In this sample, this clonotype turned up many times. The antigen is unknown. The TCR sequence derives from a woman aged 18-35 years with Graves' ophthalmopathy. The chain uses TRBV6-1 and TRBJ1-1; 7 bases fit TRBD1. The sample consisted of blood. The CDR3 loop reads CASRWTGGGEAFF. CDR3 sequence (DNA): TGTGCCAGCAGGTGGACAGGCGGGGGTGAAGCTTTCTTT.